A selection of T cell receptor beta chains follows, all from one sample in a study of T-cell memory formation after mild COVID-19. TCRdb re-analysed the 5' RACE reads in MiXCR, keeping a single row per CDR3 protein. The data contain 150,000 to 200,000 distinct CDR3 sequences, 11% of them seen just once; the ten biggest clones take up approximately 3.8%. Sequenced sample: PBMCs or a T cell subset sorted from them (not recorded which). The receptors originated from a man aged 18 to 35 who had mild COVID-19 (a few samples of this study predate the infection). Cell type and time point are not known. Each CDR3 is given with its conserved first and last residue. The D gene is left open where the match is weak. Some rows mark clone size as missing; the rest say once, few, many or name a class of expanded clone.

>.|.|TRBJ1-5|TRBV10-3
TGTGCCATCAGTGAGTCTGAACGGCCCCAGCATTTT
CAISESERPQHF
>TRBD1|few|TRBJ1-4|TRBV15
TGTGCCACCAGCAGAGAGCGGACAGGTCCGAATGAAAAACTGTTTTTT
CATSRERTGPNEKLFF
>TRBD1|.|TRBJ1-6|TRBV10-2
TGCGCCAGCAAAACAGGGGCGTTCCAGAGCTCCTATAATTCACCCCTCCACTTT
CASKTGAFQSSYNSPLHF
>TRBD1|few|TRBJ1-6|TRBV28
TGTGCCAGCATTGAGTCGGGACAGGGAAAATCCCTCCACTTT
CASIESGQGKSLHF
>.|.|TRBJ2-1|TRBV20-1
TGCAGTGCTAGTGTGGGGTACAATGAGCAGTTCTTC
CSASVGYNEQFF
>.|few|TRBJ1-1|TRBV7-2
TGTGCCAGTCGGGACTCGAACACTGAAGCTTTCTTT
CASRDSNTEAFF
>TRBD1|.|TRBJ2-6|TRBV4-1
TGCGCCAGCAGCCAAGGGAGACAGGGGGCATCTGGGGCCAACGTCCTGACTTTC
CASSQGRQGASGANVLTF
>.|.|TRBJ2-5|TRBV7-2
TGTGCCAGCAGCAGAGAGGTGGACCAAGAGACCCAGTACTTC
CASSREVDQETQYF
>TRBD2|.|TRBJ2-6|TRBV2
TGTGCCAGCGGGAGGGACTCTGGGGCCAACGTCCTGACTTTC
CASGRDSGANVLTF
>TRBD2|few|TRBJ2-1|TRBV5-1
TGCGCCAGCAGCTTGGTCTCTAGCGGGGGCCCCCATGAGCAGTTCTTC
CASSLVSSGGPHEQFF
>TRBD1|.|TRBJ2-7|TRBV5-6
TGTGCCAGCAGCTCGACAGGGGTAGAAGAGCAGTACTTC
CASSSTGVEEQYF
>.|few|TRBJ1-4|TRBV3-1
TGTGCCAGCAGCTCCCAGGACAGTGGGGATGAAAAACTGTTTTTT
CASSSQDSGDEKLFF
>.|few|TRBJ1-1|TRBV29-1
TGCAGCGTTCGGGGGAGTGGAAACACTGAAGCTTTCTTT
CSVRGSGNTEAFF
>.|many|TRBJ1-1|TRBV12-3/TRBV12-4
TGTGCCAGCAGTATGAGTGGGACCGTTGAAGCTTTCTTT
CASSMSGTVEAFF
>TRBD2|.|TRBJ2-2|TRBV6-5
TGTGCCAGCAGTCCCTATGGCGGGGGGATCTGGGAGCTGTTTTTT
CASSPYGGGIWELFF
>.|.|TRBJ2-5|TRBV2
TGTGCCAGCACTGGGTTCGAGGGAGAGACCCAGTACTTC
CASTGFEGETQYF
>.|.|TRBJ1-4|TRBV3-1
TGTGCCAGCAGCCAAGTACGGGACCTAGCGTATGAAAAACTGTTTTTT
CASSQVRDLAYEKLFF
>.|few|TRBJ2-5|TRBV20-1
TGCAGTGCTAGCCCGGGGAGCCAAGAGACCCAGTACTTC
CSASPGSQETQYF
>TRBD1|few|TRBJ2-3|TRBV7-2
TGTGCCAGCAGCCAGAACAGGGGGCGATCACACTTCACAGATACGCAGTATTTT
CASSQNRGRSHFTDTQYF
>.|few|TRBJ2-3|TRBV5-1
TGCGCCAGCATAGGGGGGACCTTCACAGATACGCAGTATTTT
CASIGGTFTDTQYF
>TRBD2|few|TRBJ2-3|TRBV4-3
TGCGCCAGCAGCCCGAATCGACTAGCGGGGTCCAAAGATACGCAGTATTTT
CASSPNRLAGSKDTQYF
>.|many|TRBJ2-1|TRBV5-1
TGCGCCAGCAGCTTGTCGGTGAGCTCCTACAATGAGCAGTTCTTC
CASSLSVSSYNEQFF
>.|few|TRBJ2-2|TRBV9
TGTGCCAGCAGCGTAGACGGGCGGGGCTCAAACACCGGGGAGCTGTTTTTT
CASSVDGRGSNTGELFF
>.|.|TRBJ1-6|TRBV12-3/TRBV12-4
TGTGCCAGCAGTTCCGGGGCTGATTCACCCCTCCACTTT
CASSSGADSPLHF
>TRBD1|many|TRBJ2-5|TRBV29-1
TGCAGCGGTCGCCAGGCGGACAGGGGACAAGAGACCCAGTACTTC
CSGRQADRGQETQYF
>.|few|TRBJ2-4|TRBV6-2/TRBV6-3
TGTGCCAGCAGTCCCTTAGTGACCCTAGCCAAAAACATTCAGTACTTC
CASSPLVTLAKNIQYF
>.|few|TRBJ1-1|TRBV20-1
TGCAGTGCTGGACGGAAAAACACTGAAGCTTTCTTT
CSAGRKNTEAFF
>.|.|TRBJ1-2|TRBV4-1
TGCGCCAGCAGCCTAGCCAGAAGCCCCTTCCTCGGAAACTATGGCTACACCTTC
CASSLARSPFLGNYGYTF
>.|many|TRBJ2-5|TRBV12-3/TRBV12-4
TGTGCCAGCAGTTATATATCGGAGACCCAGTACTTC
CASSYISETQYF
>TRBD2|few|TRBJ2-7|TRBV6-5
TGTGCCAGCAGCACAGCGGGGTCGGGTGAGCAGTACTTC
CASSTAGSGEQYF
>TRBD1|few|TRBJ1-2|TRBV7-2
TGTGCCAGCAGCTCTGGGACAGGGGGCGTAGGCTACACCTTC
CASSSGTGGVGYTF
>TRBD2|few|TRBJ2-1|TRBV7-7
TGTGCCGTTGGCAGCGGGGGGTACAATGAGCAGTTCTTC
CAVGSGGYNEQFF
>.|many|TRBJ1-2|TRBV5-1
TGCGCCAGCAGCCAGCGAGAAGCTAACTATGGCTACACCTTC
CASSQREANYGYTF
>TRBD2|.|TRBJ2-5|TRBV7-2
TGTGCCAGCAGCTCCGCAGCGGGGGGCCAAGAGACCCAGTACTTC
CASSSAAGGQETQYF
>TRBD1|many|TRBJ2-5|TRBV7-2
TGTGCCAGCAGCCGGAACAGGGGAGAGACCCAGTACTTC
CASSRNRGETQYF
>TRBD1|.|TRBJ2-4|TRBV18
TGTGCCAGCTCCACAGGACAGGAAAAAAACATTCAGTACTTC
CASSTGQEKNIQYF
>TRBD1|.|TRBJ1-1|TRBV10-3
TGTGCCATCACCGGGACAGGGAAGACCGCTGAAGCTTTCTTT
CAITGTGKTAEAFF
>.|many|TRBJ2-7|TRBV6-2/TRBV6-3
TGTGCCAGCATCCTCGGGGGGGGACAGACCTACGAGCAGTACTTC
CASILGGGQTYEQYF
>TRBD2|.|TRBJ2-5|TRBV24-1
TGTGCCACCAGTGGCGAGCGGGGGGGGTGGGAGACCCAGTACTTC
CATSGERGGWETQYF
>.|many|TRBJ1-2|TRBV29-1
TGCAGCGCCACCCGGCAGGGAGGATTTGGCTACACCTTC
CSATRQGGFGYTF
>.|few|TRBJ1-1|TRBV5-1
TGCGCCAGCAGCCTAGAGGACACTGAAGCTTTCTTT
CASSLEDTEAFF
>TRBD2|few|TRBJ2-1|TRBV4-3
TGCGCCAGCGCGAGGGTTCGGGGGGGGTTATACAATGAGCAGTTCTTC
CASARVRGGLYNEQFF
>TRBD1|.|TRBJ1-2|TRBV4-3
TGCGCCAGCAGCCAAGATACGGACAGGGGTCGGGGGGTCTATGGCTACACCTTC
CASSQDTDRGRGVYGYTF
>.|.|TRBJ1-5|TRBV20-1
TGCAGTGCTAGGCGGACAGTCAATCAGCCCCAGCATTTT
CSARRTVNQPQHF
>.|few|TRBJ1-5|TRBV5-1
TGCGCCAGCAGCTTCGAGGGTAGCAATCAGCCCCAGCATTTT
CASSFEGSNQPQHF
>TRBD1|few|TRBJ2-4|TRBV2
TGTGCCAGCAACTCCGGGACAGGGGGACGGTGGGAAAACATTCAGTACTTC
CASNSGTGGRWENIQYF
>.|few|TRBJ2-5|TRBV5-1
TGCGCCAGCAGCTTTATCCAGGGTTCGGAGACCCAGTACTTC
CASSFIQGSETQYF
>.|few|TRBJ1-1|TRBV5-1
TGCGCCAGCAGCTCGGGTTTTGTACGGTACGAAGCTTTCTTT
CASSSGFVRYEAFF
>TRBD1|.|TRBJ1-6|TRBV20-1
TGCAGTGCTAGGCAACAGGGGGCTGGGTCCTATAATTCACCCCTCCACTTT
CSARQQGAGSYNSPLHF
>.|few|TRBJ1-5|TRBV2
TGTGCCGGCCGCAGGGAGGCTTATCAGCCCCAGCATTTT
CAGRREAYQPQHF
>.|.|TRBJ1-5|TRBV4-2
TGTGCCAGCAGCGCGGGGGGTCAGCCCCAGCATTTT
CASSAGGQPQHF
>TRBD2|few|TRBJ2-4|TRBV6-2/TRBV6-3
TGTGCCAGCAGTTATAGCGGGCCGAGGGACATTCAGTACTTC
CASSYSGPRDIQYF
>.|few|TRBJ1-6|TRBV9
TGTGCCAGCAGCGTAGGGCCCGTTTGGTTACAGACACCCCTCCACTTT
CASSVGPVWLQTPLHF
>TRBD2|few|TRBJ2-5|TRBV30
TGTGCCTGGAGTGCTGGACTAGCGGGGGGGCAGCGAGAGACCCAGTACTTC
CAWSAGLAGGQRETQYF
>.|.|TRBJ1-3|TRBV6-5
TGTGCCAGCAGTTACTCGTGGCAGGGAGCTGGAAACACCATATATTTT
CASSYSWQGAGNTIYF